Below, 27 T cell receptor beta chains from the same sample are listed, as sequenced in a study of T cell responses to AZD1222 COVID-19 vaccine. Measured with immunoSEQ multiplex PCR; TCRdb has only the in-frame clones, and not every one. The profile shows fewer than 85,000 clones, about 92% of them singletons. The sample consisted of peripheral blood, taken on day 0 of MenACWY control vaccination. Source of these receptors: an adult in good health.

The chain employs TRBV7-2 and TRBJ2-5; D gene ambiguous. Germline-derived CDR1 and CDR2 are SGHTA and FQGNSA. The CDR3 loop spans 14 amino acids. V lost 5 bases and J lost 1, with 11 bases in between. CDR3 in DNA: TGTGCCAGCAGCCCGAGCCGGGCCCAAGAGACCCAGTACTTC. Protein: CASSPSRAQETQYF.

The V call is TRBV6-2 or TRBV6-3, the J call TRBJ2-4; the match to TRBD1 covers 8 bases. This CDR3 has 15 residues. V gave up 5 bases and J gave up 1 base; unmatched junction bases: 4. Germline V CDR1 and CDR2: MNHEY, SVGEGT. The CDR3 loop reads CASSTNRGAKNIQYF. DNA for the CDR3: TGTGCCAGCAGTACAAACAGGGGGGCCAAAAACATTCAGTACTTC.

This chain connects TRBV5-1 to TRBJ1-2, with 8 bases that match TRBD1. CDR1 and CDR2 (germline): SGHRS, YFSETQ. The CDR3 extends over 13 amino acids. The V gene end was trimmed by 5 bases and the J gene end by 4 bases; junction bases not matched to a gene: 4. The CDR3, as DNA: TGCGCCAGCAGTCCCGGACAGGGCTATGGCTACACCTTC. It yields the protein CASSPGQGYGYTF.

This rearrangement joins TRBV24-1 to TRBJ2-3; D gene unclear. Germline V gives CDR1 KGHDR, CDR2 SFDVKD. With 3 bases removed from V and 0 bases from J, the gap between germline ends came to 12 bases. CDR3 length: 16 amino acids. CDR3 in amino acids: CATSDPFSTSTDTQYF. The CDR3, as DNA: TGTGCCACCAGTGATCCCTTTAGTACTAGCACAGATACGCAGTATTTT.

This rearrangement joins TRBV28 to TRBJ2-5, with unresolved D. The V gene's germline CDR1 is MDHEN and CDR2 SYDVKM. V was pared by 3 bases and J by 2 bases, with 7 bases between. The CDR3 is 13 residues long. CDR3 sequence: CASSLPIQETQYF. The CDR3 coding sequence is TGTGCCAGCAGTTTGCCAATTCAAGAGACCCAGTACTTC. The complete variable domain, with remaining parts taken from reference TRBV28 and TRBJ2-5, reads DVKVTQSSRYLVKRTGEKVFLECVQDMDHENMFWYRQDPGLGLRLIYFSYDVKMKEKGDIPEGYSVSREKKERFSLILESASTNQTSMYLCASSLPIQETQYFGPGTRLLVL.

CDR3 loop: CASSTVAGVSYNEQFF. In DNA, the CDR3 is TGTGCCAGCAGCACTGTAGCGGGAGTCTCCTACAATGAGCAGTTCTTC. This chain connects TRBV7-3 to TRBJ2-1, with 9 bases aligning to TRBD2. V shed 5 bases, J shed 0 bases, and the junction held 5 bases outside the gene matches. Germline CDR1 is SGHTA and CDR2 is FQGTGA. The CDR3 is 16 amino acids. The complete variable domain, with remaining parts taken from reference TRBV7-3 and TRBJ2-1, reads GAGVSQTPSNKVTEKGKYVELRCDPISGHTALYWYRQSLGQGPEFLIYFQGTGAADDSGLPNDRFFAVRPEGSVSTLKIQRTERGDSAVYLCASSTVAGVSYNEQFFGPGTRLTVL.

This rearrangement joins TRBV10-3 to TRBJ2-7; perhaps TRBD2 as D (5 bases). This CDR3 is 11 amino acids long. Trimming stripped 6 bases from V and 7 bases from J, with 10 bases between. Germline V gene data show CDR1 as ENHRY and CDR2 as SYGVKD. The CDR3 reads CAISPGSEQYF. The CDR3, as DNA: TGTGCCATCAGCCCGGGGTCTGAGCAGTACTTC.

This chain joins TRBV20-1 and TRBJ2-6; a possible D gene is TRBD2 (7 bases). CDR1 DFQATT and CDR2 SNEGSKA come from the germline V gene (reference sequence). V was shortened by 3 bases and J by 4 bases, with 13 bases between the two germline ends. This CDR3 is 15 amino acids long. The CDR3 spells CSASRGARGANVLTF. Written as DNA, the CDR3 is TGCAGTGCTAGTCGGGGGGCGCGCGGGGCCAACGTCCTGACTTTC.

CDR3 sequence reads: CATSRNLAGLNQGTQYF. DNA for the CDR3: TGTGCCACCAGCAGAAACTTAGCGGGGCTCAATCAGGGAACGCAGTATTTT. V and J are TRBV15 and TRBJ2-3; the match to TRBD2 covers 8 bases. CDR3 length: 17 residues. Trimming cost V 2 bases and J 9 bases; bases outside gene matches: 16. In germline, CDR1 is LNHNV, CDR2 YYDKDF (reference sequence).

The chain combines TRBV6-2 or TRBV6-3 with TRBJ2-5; D assignment may be TRBD1 or TRBD2 (6 bases each). Germline V lookup: CDR1 MNHEY, CDR2 SVGEGT. V lost 3 bases and J lost 4, with 15 bases in between. The CDR3 has 15 residues. CDR3 sequence: CASSYIGGRSETQYF. The CDR3 coding sequence is TGTGCCAGCAGTTATATTGGGGGGCGCTCAGAGACCCAGTACTTC.

J is TRBJ2-7 and V is TRBV7-2, with 9 bases that match TRBD1. The V segment lost 6 bases and the J segment 4 bases; nucleotides outside the gene matches: 1. The CDR3 runs to 12 residues. Germline CDR1 and CDR2: SGHTA and FQGNSA. As DNA, the CDR3 is TGTGCCAGCAGAGACAGGGGGTACGAGCAGTACTTC. Protein sequence: CASRDRGYEQYF.

The chain employs TRBV28 and TRBJ2-6; no clear D. Germline CDR1 reads MDHEN; CDR2 reads SYDVKM. This CDR3 comprises 13 residues. V lost 7 bases and J lost 10, with 14 bases in between. For the CDR3, the DNA is TGTGCCAGCACCTCTTCGCCGCTTAACGTCCTGACTTTC. Translation: CASTSSPLNVLTF.

This clone was seen a handful of times. The chain carries TRBV14 and TRBJ1-6; TRBD1 agrees at 7 bases. Per the germline V gene, CDR1 is SGHDN and CDR2 is FVKESK. V gave up 1 base and J gave up 5 bases; unmatched junction bases: 2. This CDR3 has 15 residues. CDR3 in DNA: TGTGCCAGCAGCCAAGCAGGGGGTAATAATTCACCCCTCCACTTT. Encoded protein: CASSQAGGNNSPLHF.

The chain joins TRBV11-3 to TRBJ1-4; D unclear. Germline CDR1 SGHNT, CDR2 YENEEA. Trimming took off 1 base at V and 5 bases at J, with 5 bases between the two ends. This CDR3 comprises 13 residues. CDR3 loop: CASSLGVNEKLFF. The CDR3 DNA follows: TGTGCCAGCAGCTTAGGGGTAAATGAAAAACTGTTTTTT.

This sequence joins TRBV4-1 and TRBJ2-3; 10 bases map to TRBD1. This CDR3 has 17 residues. V trimming: 3 bases; J trimming: 3 bases; junction bases outside the gene matches: 9. Germline CDR1 MGHRA, CDR2 YSYEKL. CDR3 DNA sequence: TGCGCCAGCAGCCAGGACCGGACAGGGGGTGTGACAGATACGCAGTATTTT. It translates to CASSQDRTGGVTDTQYF.

J is TRBJ2-2 and V is TRBV6-5; D gene ambiguous. Germline V lookup: CDR1 MNHEY, CDR2 SVGAGI. Trimming took 2 bases from V and 7 from J, leaving 5 bases between them. The CDR3 totals 12 residues. This CDR3 reads CASSYGVGELFF. Written as DNA, the CDR3 is TGTGCCAGCAGTTACGGTGTCGGGGAGCTGTTTTTT.

The V call is TRBV11-1, the J call TRBJ2-7; tentative D call: TRBD2 (5 bases). The CDR3 runs to 14 residues. Germline assignment: CDR1 SGHAT and CDR2 FQDESV (reference sequence). Deletions cut 5 bases from V and 0 bases from J, with 11 bases between. CDR3 protein: CASSREGYSYEQYF. CDR3 nucleotides: TGTGCCAGCAGCCGAGAGGGTTACTCCTACGAGCAGTACTTC.

The chain is built from TRBV28 and TRBJ2-7; the D is unclear. This CDR3 spans 14 amino acids. Germline CDR1 reads MDHEN; CDR2 reads SYDVKM. The V end lost 4 bases, the J end lost 0 bases, and 10 bases lay between the germline ends. In nucleotides, the CDR3 is TGTGCCAGCAGTTACAGCTTGAGCTCCTACGAGCAGTACTTC. It translates to CASSYSLSSYEQYF.

The genes are TRBV5-1 and TRBJ2-5; D gene uncertain. V lost 2 bases, J lost 1 base, and 0 bases lay in between. Germline-derived CDR1 and CDR2 are SGHRS and YFSETQ. CDR3 length: 11 residues. The DNA for the CDR3 is TGCGCCAGCAGCTTCCAAGAGACCCAGTACTTC. Translated: CASSFQETQYF.

There are a few counts of this clone. The chain has TRBV7-9 and TRBJ2-1; TRBD2 agrees at 11 bases. Germline trimming cut 6 bases from V and 5 bases from J; bases unmatched to any gene: 3. CDR3 length: 14 residues. The germline gives CDR1 SEHNR, CDR2 FQNEAQ (reference sequence). This chain's CDR3 is CASSGTSGNNEQFF. The CDR3 DNA follows: TGTGCCAGCAGTGGGACTAGCGGAAACAATGAGCAGTTCTTC.

The V and J genes are TRBV3-1 (or the pseudogene TRBV3-2) and TRBJ2-1; 7 bases are a match to TRBD2. The junction had 11 bases not matched to a gene; V was cut back by 3 bases and J by 0 bases. Looked up from germline, CDR1 is LGHDT and CDR2 is YNNKEL (reference sequence). The length of the CDR3 is 18 residues. The CDR3 sequence: CASSHRAGSISSYNEQFF. The CDR3 nucleotides are TGTGCCAGCAGCCATCGAGCGGGGAGCATAAGCTCCTACAATGAGCAGTTCTTC.

This clone occurred once. This chain links TRBV6-5 with TRBJ1-1, with TRBD1 matching 10 bases. V shed 5 bases, J shed 1 base, and the junction held 4 bases outside the gene matches. The CDR3 spans 15 residues. The germline gives CDR1 MNHEY, CDR2 SVGAGI. The CDR3 is CASSPDRGKNTEAFF. In DNA form, the CDR3 reads TGTGCCAGCAGTCCGGACAGGGGGAAGAACACTGAAGCTTTCTTT.

This clone has a single count. The chain uses TRBV19 and TRBJ2-1, with 8 bases matching TRBD2. The junction had 2 bases not matched to a gene; V was cut back by 7 bases and J by 0 bases. The CDR3 is 14 amino acids. Germline V CDR1 and CDR2: LNHDA, SQIVND (reference sequence). The CDR3 protein is CASKLADSYNEQFF. The CDR3 nucleotides are TGTGCCAGTAAACTAGCGGACTCCTACAATGAGCAGTTCTTC.

The chain has TRBV5-6 and TRBJ1-6; a possible D gene is TRBD1 (5 bases). V was clipped by 4 bases and J by 3 bases, with 11 bases between them. The CDR3 is made up of 15 amino acids. Germline V lookup: CDR1 SGHDT, CDR2 YYEEEE. Written as DNA, the CDR3 is TGTGCCAGCAGCGGGGTTGACAGCTATAATTCACCCCTCCACTTT. This translates into CASSGVDSYNSPLHF.

The CDR3 region is CASSPYSVGQGADYGYTF. The DNA for the CDR3 is TGTGCCAGCTCACCATATTCGGTCGGACAGGGGGCTGACTATGGCTACACCTTC. V and J are TRBV18 and TRBJ1-2; 11 bases agree with TRBD1. The V segment lost 2 bases and the J segment 3 bases; nucleotides outside the gene matches: 11. The germline gives CDR1 KGHSH, CDR2 LQKENI. The CDR3 runs 18 residues.

The chain links TRBV11-2 to TRBJ2-7, with D perhaps matching TRBD1 (6 bases). V lost 5 bases and J lost 5, with 10 bases in between. The CDR3 is made up of 12 amino acids. CDR1 and CDR2 from the germline V gene are SGHAT and FQNNGV. CDR3 nucleotide sequence: TGTGCCAGCAGCCCTACAGGGCACGAGCAGTACTTC. Its protein is CASSPTGHEQYF.

The gene calls are TRBV3-1 (or the pseudogene TRBV3-2) and TRBJ1-3, with D unclear. V was shortened by 0 bases and J by 3 bases, with 9 bases between the two germline ends. The CDR3 loop spans 15 amino acids. Germline assignment: CDR1 LGHDT and CDR2 YNNKEL (reference sequence). CDR3 region: CASSQDRAGGNTIYF. The CDR3 nucleotides read TGTGCCAGCAGCCAAGATAGGGCTGGTGGAAACACCATATATTTT.